The source of this TCR beta chain is a study of CXCR3-negative and CXCR3-positive naive CD8 T cells. At the level of the study: Per library, roughly 1.4 +/- 0.3 million reads; 120 million to 150 million TRB reads overall. Study-level findings and limits: Cryopreserved PBMCs had partly decreased CXCR3 expression; fresh PBMCs were used in most assays. Surface CD5 looked about the same in the naive subsets, so the authors worked out TCR strength from TRB CDR3 properties. Similar TRBV-TRBJ gene usage was seen in naive CXCR3-negative and CXCR3-positive cells, but not in memory cells.

To note about this clonotype: What it binds is unknown.

cDNA libraries for TRB were generated by 5' RACE incorporating UMI labels. One entry per CDR3 protein, without DNA, is what TCRdb gives after re-calling the 5' RACE reads. In all, the sample yields approximately 88,000 distinct CDR3 sequences. From germline, CDR1 is SNHLY and CDR2 FYNNEI. The CDR3 spans 16 residues. The genes are TRBV2 and TRBJ2-2; TCRdb gives TRBD1 as the D gene, but with no DNA this cannot be confirmed. Sequenced material: naive CXCR3- CD8+ T cells from blood. Subset denoted: CD45RO-CCR7+CD27+CD95- naive CD8+ T cells lacking CXCR3 (TNR3-). This sequence originates from a human donor in good health. Some clones in this sample may be carry-over from other donors' samples. CDR3 residues: CASSEAGTGFTGELFF.